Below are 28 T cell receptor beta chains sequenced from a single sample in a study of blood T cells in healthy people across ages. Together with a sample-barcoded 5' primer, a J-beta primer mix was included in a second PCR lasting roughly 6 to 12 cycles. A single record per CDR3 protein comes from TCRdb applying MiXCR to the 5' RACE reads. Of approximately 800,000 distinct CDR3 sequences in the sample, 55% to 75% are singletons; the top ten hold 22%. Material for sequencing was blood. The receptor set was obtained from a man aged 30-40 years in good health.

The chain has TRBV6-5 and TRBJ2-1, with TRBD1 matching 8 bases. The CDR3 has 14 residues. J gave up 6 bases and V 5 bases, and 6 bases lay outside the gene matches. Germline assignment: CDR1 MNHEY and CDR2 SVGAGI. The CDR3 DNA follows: TGTGCCAGCAGTCCTCAGGGGGCCTTCAATGAGCAGTTCTTC. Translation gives CASSPQGAFNEQFF.

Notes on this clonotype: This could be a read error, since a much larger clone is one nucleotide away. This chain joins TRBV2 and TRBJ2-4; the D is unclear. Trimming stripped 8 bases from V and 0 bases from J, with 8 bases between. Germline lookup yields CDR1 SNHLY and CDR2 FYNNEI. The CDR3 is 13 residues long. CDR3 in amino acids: CASGELAKNIQYF. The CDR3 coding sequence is TGTGCCAGCGGCGAACTAGCCAAAAACATTCAGTACTTC.

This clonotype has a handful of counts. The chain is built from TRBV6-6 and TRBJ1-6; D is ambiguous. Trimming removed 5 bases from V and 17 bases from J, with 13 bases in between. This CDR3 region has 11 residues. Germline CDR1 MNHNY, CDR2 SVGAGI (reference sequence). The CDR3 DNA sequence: TGTGCCAGCAGTGGGGAACGGAGGGTCCACTTT. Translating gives CASSGERRVHF.

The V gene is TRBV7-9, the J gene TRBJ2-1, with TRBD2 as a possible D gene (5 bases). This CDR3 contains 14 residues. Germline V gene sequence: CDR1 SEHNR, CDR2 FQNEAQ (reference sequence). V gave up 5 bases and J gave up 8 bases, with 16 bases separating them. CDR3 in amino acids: CASSLVTGWDEQFF. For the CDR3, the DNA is TGTGCCAGCAGCCTCGTTACGGGGTGGGATGAGCAGTTCTTC.

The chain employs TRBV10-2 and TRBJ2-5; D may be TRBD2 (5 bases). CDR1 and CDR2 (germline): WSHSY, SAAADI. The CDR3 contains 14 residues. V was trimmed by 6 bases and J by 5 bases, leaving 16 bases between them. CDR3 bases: TGCGCCAGCAGAGAGGGATCCGGAGAGGAGACCCAGTACTTC. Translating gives CASREGSGEETQYF.

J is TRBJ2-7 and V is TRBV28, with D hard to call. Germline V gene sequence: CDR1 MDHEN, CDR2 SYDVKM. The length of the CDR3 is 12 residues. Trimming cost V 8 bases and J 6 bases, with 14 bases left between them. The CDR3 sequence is CASQSSNREQYF. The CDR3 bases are TGTGCCAGCCAATCTAGTAACCGCGAGCAGTACTTC. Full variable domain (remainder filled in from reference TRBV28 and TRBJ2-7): DVKVTQSSRYLVKRTGEKVFLECVQDMDHENMFWYRQDPGLGLRLIYFSYDVKMKEKGDIPEGYSVSREKKERFSLILESASTNQTSMYLCASQSSNREQYFGPGTRLTVT.

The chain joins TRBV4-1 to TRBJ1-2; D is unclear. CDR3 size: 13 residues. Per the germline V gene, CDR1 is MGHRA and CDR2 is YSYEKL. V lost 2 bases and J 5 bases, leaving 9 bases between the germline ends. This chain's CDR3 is CASSQFPTYGYTF. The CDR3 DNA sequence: TGCGCCAGCAGCCAATTCCCTACTTATGGCTACACCTTC.

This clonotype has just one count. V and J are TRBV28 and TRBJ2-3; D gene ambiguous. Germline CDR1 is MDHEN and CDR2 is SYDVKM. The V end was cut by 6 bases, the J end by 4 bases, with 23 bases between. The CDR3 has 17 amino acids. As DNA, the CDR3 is TGTGCCAGCAGCACCCCGGTAGTGGGCGGTGGGGCAGATACGCAGTATTTT. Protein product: CASSTPVVGGGADTQYF. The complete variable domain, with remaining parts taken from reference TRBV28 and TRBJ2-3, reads DVKVTQSSRYLVKRTGEKVFLECVQDMDHENMFWYRQDPGLGLRLIYFSYDVKMKEKGDIPEGYSVSREKKERFSLILESASTNQTSMYLCASSTPVVGGGADTQYFGPGTRLTVL.

CDR3 DNA: TGTGCCAGCAGCTTTGGGGAAGCTTTCTTT. Translating it yields CASSFGEAFF. The chain uses TRBV7-2 and TRBJ1-1; D is ambiguous. V was trimmed by 3 bases and J by 8 bases, leaving 4 bases between them. The CDR3 contains 10 residues. Germline V gene lookup returns CDR1 SGHTA and CDR2 FQGNSA.

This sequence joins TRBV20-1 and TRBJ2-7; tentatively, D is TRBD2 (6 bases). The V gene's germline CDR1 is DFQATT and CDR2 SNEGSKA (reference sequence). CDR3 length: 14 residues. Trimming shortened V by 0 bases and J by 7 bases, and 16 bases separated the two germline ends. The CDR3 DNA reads TGCAGTGCTAGAGATCCAGCGGGCCGTAAGGAGCAGTACTTC. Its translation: CSARDPAGRKEQYF.

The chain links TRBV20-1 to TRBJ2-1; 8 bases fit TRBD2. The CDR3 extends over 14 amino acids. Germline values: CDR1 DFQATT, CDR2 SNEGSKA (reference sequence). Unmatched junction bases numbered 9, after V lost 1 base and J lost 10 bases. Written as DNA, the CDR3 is TGCAGTGCTAGAGGGGGAGCGGGAGCTGGGGAGCAGTTCTTC. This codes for CSARGGAGAGEQFF.

DNA for the CDR3: TGTGCCAGCAGTTCTCCCGAAAAGAACACTGAAGCTTTCTTT. Protein product: CASSSPEKNTEAFF. The rearrangement uses TRBV6-2 or TRBV6-3 and TRBJ1-1; D is unresolved. Between the trimmed V and J ends, which lost 4 bases and 1 base, there was a span of 10 bases. The germline V gene encodes CDR1 MNHEY and CDR2 SVGEGT. This CDR3 contains 14 residues.

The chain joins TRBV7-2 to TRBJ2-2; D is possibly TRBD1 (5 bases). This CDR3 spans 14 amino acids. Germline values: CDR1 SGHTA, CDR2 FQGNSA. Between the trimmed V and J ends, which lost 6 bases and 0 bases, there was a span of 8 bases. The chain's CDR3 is CASRQGSNTGELFF. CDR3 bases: TGTGCCAGCAGGCAGGGATCGAACACCGGGGAGCTGTTTTTT.

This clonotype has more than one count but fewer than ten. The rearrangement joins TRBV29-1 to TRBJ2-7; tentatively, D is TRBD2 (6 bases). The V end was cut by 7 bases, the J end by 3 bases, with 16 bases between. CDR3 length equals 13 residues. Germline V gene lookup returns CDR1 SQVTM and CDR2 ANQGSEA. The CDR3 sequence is CSAGGDRYYEQYF. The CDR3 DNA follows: TGCAGCGCTGGAGGGGACCGTTACTACGAGCAGTACTTC.

The CDR3 region has the DNA TGCAGCGTGGCCGGGACAGGGGCCAGAGGGGAGACCCAGTACTTC. Amino acid sequence: CSVAGTGARGETQYF. The V and J genes are TRBV29-1 and TRBJ2-5; the match to TRBD1 covers 10 bases. The CDR3 runs to 15 residues. Germline V gene lookup returns CDR1 SQVTM and CDR2 ANQGSEA. Trimming took 6 bases from V and 5 from J; bases not matched to a gene: 12.

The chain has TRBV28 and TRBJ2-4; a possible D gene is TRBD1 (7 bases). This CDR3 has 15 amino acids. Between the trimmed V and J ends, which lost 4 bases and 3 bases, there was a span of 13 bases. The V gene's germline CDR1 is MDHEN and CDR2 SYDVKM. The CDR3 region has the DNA TGTGCCAGCAGTTCAAACAGGGGAGGCAAAAACATTCAGTACTTC. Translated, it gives CASSSNRGGKNIQYF.

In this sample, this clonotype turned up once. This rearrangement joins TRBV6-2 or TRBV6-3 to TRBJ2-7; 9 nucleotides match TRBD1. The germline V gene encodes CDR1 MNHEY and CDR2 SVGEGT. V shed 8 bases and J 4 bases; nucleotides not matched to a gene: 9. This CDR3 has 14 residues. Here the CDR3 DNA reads TGTGCCAGCGTCCGGGACAGGGTCGTATACGAGCAGTACTTC. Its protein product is CASVRDRVVYEQYF.

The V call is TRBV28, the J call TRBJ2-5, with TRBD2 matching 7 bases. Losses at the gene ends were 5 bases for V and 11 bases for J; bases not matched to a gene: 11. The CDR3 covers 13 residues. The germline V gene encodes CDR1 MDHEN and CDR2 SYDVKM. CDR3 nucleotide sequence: TGTGCCAGCAGTGTCCCGTCTCGGGGGGAGCAGTACTTC. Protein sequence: CASSVPSRGEQYF.

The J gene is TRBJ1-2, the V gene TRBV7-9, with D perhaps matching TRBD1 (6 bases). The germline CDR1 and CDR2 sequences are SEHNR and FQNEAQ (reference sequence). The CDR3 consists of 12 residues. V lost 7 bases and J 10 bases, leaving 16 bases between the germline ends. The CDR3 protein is CASTGGGSLYTF. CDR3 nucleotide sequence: TGTGCCAGCACCGGGGGCGGGTCCCTCTACACCTTC.

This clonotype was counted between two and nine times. CDR3 region: CASSEDTEQYF. The CDR3 DNA sequence: TGTGCCAGCAGTGAAGATACCGAGCAGTACTTC. The gene calls are TRBV2 and TRBJ2-7, with D hard to call. The CDR3 extends over 11 amino acids. The V end lost 1 base, the J end lost 6 bases, and 4 bases lay between the germline ends. Germline loops: CDR1 SNHLY, CDR2 FYNNEI.

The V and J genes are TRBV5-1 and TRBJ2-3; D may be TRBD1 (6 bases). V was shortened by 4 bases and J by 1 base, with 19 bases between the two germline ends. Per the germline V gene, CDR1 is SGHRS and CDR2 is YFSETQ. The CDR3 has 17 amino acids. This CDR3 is CASSPTPRGIGTDTQYF. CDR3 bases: TGCGCCAGCAGCCCAACCCCGAGGGGGATAGGCACAGATACGCAGTATTTT.

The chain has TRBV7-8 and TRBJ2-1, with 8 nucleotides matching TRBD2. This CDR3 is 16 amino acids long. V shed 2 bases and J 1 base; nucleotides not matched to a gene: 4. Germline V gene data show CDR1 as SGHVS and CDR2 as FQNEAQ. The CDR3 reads CASSLSSGESYNEQFF. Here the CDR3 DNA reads TGTGCCAGCAGCTTAAGTAGCGGGGAATCCTACAATGAGCAGTTCTTC.

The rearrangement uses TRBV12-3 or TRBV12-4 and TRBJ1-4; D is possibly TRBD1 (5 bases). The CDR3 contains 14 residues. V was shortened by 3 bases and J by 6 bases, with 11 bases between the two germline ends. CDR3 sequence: CASSFWGEDEKLFF. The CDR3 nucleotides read TGTGCCAGCAGTTTTTGGGGCGAAGATGAAAAACTGTTTTTT.

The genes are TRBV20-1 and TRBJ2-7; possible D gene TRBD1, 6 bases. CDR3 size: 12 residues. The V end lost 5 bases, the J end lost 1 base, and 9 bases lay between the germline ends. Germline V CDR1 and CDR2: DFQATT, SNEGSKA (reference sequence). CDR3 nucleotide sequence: TGCAGTGCTTCGGACAGATCCTACGAGCAGTACTTC. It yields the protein CSASDRSYEQYF.

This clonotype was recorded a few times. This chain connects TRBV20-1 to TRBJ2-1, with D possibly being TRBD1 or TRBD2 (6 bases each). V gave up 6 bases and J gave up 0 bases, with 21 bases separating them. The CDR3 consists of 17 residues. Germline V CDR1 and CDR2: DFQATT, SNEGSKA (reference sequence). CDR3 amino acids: CSASLAEGVRSYNEQFF. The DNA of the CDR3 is TGCAGTGCCAGCTTAGCGGAGGGGGTTCGCTCCTACAATGAGCAGTTCTTC.

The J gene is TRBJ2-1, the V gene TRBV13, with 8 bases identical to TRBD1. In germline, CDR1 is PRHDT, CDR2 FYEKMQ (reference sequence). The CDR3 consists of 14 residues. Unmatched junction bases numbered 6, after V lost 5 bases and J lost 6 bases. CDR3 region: CASSPRTGLNEQFF. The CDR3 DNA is TGTGCCAGCAGCCCCCGGACAGGGCTCAATGAGCAGTTCTTC.

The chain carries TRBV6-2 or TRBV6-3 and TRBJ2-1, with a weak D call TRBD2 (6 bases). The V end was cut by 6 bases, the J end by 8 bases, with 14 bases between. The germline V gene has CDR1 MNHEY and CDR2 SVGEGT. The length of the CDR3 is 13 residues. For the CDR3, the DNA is TGTGCCAGCAGCCCGACGGGGGACCATGAGCAGTTCTTC. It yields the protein CASSPTGDHEQFF.

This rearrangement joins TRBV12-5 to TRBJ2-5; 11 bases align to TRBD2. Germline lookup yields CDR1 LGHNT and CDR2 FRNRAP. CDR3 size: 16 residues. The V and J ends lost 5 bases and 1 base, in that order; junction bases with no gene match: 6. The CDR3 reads CASGHGLAGFQETQYF. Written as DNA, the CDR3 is TGTGCTAGTGGTCATGGACTAGCGGGTTTCCAAGAGACCCAGTACTTC.